Many counts were recorded for the clone carrying this TCR beta chain. CDR3 length: 16 amino acids. CDR1 is KGHSH and CDR2 is LQKENI in the germline V gene. The V end was cut by 3 bases, the J end by 0 bases, with 9 bases between. From RNA transcripts, TCR beta CDR3 regions were amplified. During a first-round RT-PCR of the TCR CDR3, the HTBI primer set was used. TCRdb fed the multiplex PCR reads into MiXCR, producing one record per CDR3 protein. The sample lists about 640,000 distinct CDR3 sequences, about 20% seen once, with around a third in the top ten. This record comes from a study of T cells in Graves' hyperthyroidism and ophthalmopathy. Study summary: Peripheral blood collection took place at initial diagnosis, before any treatment.

Source material: blood. The origin of this receptor is a man younger than 45 with Graves' ophthalmopathy. This chain connects TRBV18 to TRBJ2-6; tentative D call: TRBD1 (5 bases). The CDR3 DNA follows: TGTGCCAGCTCACCGAAGGGGCCCTCTGGGGCCAACGTCCTGACTTTC. Its protein product is CASSPKGPSGANVLTF.